What follows describes a single T cell receptor (beta chain). The antigen is unknown. This sample was taken from a study of T cell responses to AZD1222 COVID-19 vaccine. The study's findings and limits: Only five to seven AZD1222 recipients were seropositive at baseline. Within unmutated variant regions lay the reported targets of nearly half of spike-specific TCRs. The span of vaccine-associated CD4 TCRs extended across spike, with dominance at 160-218 and 743-854.

Sequencing used immunoSEQ multiplex PCR; TCRdb keeps in-frame clones, though not all of them. There are 100,000 to 150,000 clones in the sample; 70% to 90% occur only once, and around 3% lies in the top ten. Investigators merged groups given second doses at roughly 4 or roughly 12 weeks. This TCR came from an adult who received the AZD1222 COVID-19 vaccine. Sequenced material: peripheral blood, taken 28 days after the second AZD1222 dose.

CDR3 nucleotide sequence: TGCGCCAGCAGCTTTACAGGGAACTATGGCTACACCTTC. As protein: CASSFTGNYGYTF. The V and J genes are TRBV5-1 and TRBJ1-2; tentatively, D is TRBD1 (6 bases). The germline V gene encodes CDR1 SGHRS and CDR2 YFSETQ. The CDR3 extends over 13 amino acids. V lost 2 bases to trimming and J lost 2 bases, with 7 bases between them.